This T cell receptor beta chain came from a study of T cell responses to AZD1222 COVID-19 vaccine. Study findings and constraints: Spike was spanned by vaccine-associated CD4 TCRs, with dominance at 160-218 and 743-854. Spike-specific TCR repertoires showed rising breadth and depth after two AZD1222 doses. Among the donors, most were white British and more were female, and clonal diversity was possibly underestimated. A reported finding is that nearly half of spike-specific TCRs target unmutated variant regions.

Comments on this clone: Its matching antigen is unknown.

This CDR3 is built from 14 residues. Trimming took 3 bases from V and 7 from J, leaving 15 bases between them. Germline V gene data show CDR1 as KGHSH and CDR2 as LQKENI. Libraries were prepared by immunoSEQ multiplex PCR; TCRdb keeps only in-frame clonotypes and omits some of them. The sample holds 120,000 or so clones, 84% seen once. This specimen consisted of peripheral blood, obtained 28 days after the second AZD1222 dose. This chain connects TRBV18 to TRBJ1-2; maybe TRBD1 (5 bases). The receptor was derived from an adult who received the AZD1222 COVID-19 vaccine. The CDR3 region has the DNA TGTGCCAGCTCACCGCAGTCGGGGGGAGGTGGCTACACCTTC. This encodes CASSPQSGGGGYTF.